This T cell receptor beta chain was obtained from a study of T cell repertoires in cytomegalovirus infection. Study at large: Indications of both CMV infection and matching HLA type were provided by public TCR beta signatures. Notes on the study in general: HLA-C-restricted CMV-specific TCR beta clonotypes prevailed in the ex vivo response. Of the TCR beta families, the public ones yielded a cumulative frequency that identified carriers of CMV plus the relevant HLA.

TCRdb re-called the reads through MiXCR, storing one row per CDR3 protein. Found here are 680,000 or so distinct CDR3 sequences, roughly 35% of them singletons; the top ten hold about 2.8%. Per germline, CDR1 KGHDR and CDR2 SFDVKD. Losses at the gene ends were 1 base for V and 8 bases for J; bases not matched to a gene: 5. The CDR3 contains 16 residues. This clonotype was picked up a small number of times. Its antigen is unidentified. Sequencing was carried out using PBMCs. This chain joins TRBV24-1 and TRBJ1-4, with 11 bases lining up with TRBD1. The receptor's source is a human donor in good health (CMV status not recorded). Some clones in this sample may be carry-over from other donors' samples. The CDR3 spells CATSDFGQGANEKLFF. The CDR3 bases are TGTGCCACCAGTGATTTCGGACAGGGGGCGAACGAAAAACTGTTTTTT.